This T cell receptor beta chain stems from a study of blood T cell repertoires in COVID-19. Study-wide background: Samples of COVID-19 (acute and convalescent) were obtained from the United States, Italy and Spain. PBMCs, B-cell-depleted T cells, or T cells were the source of the cDNA or gDNA that made up the material.

Authors' analysis steps: Estimates of nucleated cell counts were drawn from the amplification of reference gene primers. Using immunoSEQ multiplex PCR, the repertoire was profiled, and TCRdb retains in-frame clones only, with some absent. For V, J and clone size, that table is used; D and trimming come from the DNA. Of tens of thousands of clones in the sample, more than 65% are singletons; the top ten hold 20% to 25%. V was shortened by 6 bases and J by 7 bases, with 13 bases between the two germline ends. Germline lookup yields CDR1 SNHLY and CDR2 FYNNEI. The CDR3 is made up of 14 amino acids. This TCR derives from a man in his sixties with acute or convalescent COVID-19. This chain links TRBV2 with TRBJ1-6; TRBD1 is a possible D gene (6 bases). Material for sequencing was peripheral blood. The chain's CDR3 is CASRTWTVNSPLHF. The CDR3 nucleotides read TGTGCCAGCAGGACCTGGACAGTGAATTCACCCCTCCACTTT.